Listed below are T cell receptor beta chains from one sample, sequenced in a study of T cell repertoires in cytomegalovirus infection. TCRdb reprocessed the reads via MiXCR and lists one record per CDR3 protein. The profile covers under 800,000 distinct CDR3 sequences, with around 24% appearing a single time and roughly 8% taken by the ten largest. The specimen was CD8+ T cells from PBMCs. The receptors derive from a human donor in good health (CMV status not recorded). Some clones in this sample may be carry-over from other donors' samples. CDR3s include the opening cysteine and the closing phenylalanine or tryptophan.

J,V,CDR3
TRBJ1-6,TRBV14,CASSQGGWGALALHF
TRBJ2-3,TRBV7-8,CASSHLGGGQGDTQYF
TRBJ2-3,TRBV12-3/TRBV12-4,CASRASGGRTDTQYF
TRBJ2-1,TRBV14,CASSQDRTGDEQFF
TRBJ2-2,TRBV20-1,CSARRTGDTTGELFF
TRBJ2-3,TRBV4-3,CASSQVAGGSTDTQYF
TRBJ1-1,TRBV6-6,CASTWAGNTEAFF
TRBJ2-5,TRBV19,CASSSDPTKTQYF
TRBJ2-2,TRBV29-1,CSVHRVNTGELFF
TRBJ1-1,TRBV7-9,CASSLPGTIEAFF
TRBJ1-2,TRBV6-5,CASSYFAGTDYGYTF
TRBJ2-1,TRBV7-3,CASSWASVGDNEQFF
TRBJ2-1,TRBV6-1,CASTRQGRDEQFF
TRBJ2-1,TRBV14,CASSQDHSGEQFF
TRBJ2-6,TRBV12-5,CASGLDRGGSGANVLTF
TRBJ2-3,TRBV7-6,CASSLLGWGTGGTDTQYF
TRBJ2-5,TRBV20-1,CSAGLLLAGDQETQYF
TRBJ1-2,TRBV7-8,CASSPHTGWDGYTF
TRBJ1-1,TRBV25-1,CASSPSQYHTEAFF
TRBJ1-2,TRBV7-4,CANTLGTNYDYTF
TRBJ2-7,TRBV14,CASSQLTGFNPYEQYF
TRBJ1-1,TRBV29-1,CSVARDRTAFF
TRBJ2-1,TRBV19,CASSIRLNEQFF
TRBJ1-1,TRBV20-1,CSARDLGPRGEAFF
TRBJ2-2,TRBV2,CASSGGGSNTGELFF
TRBJ1-1,TRBV6-1,CASSEMVSEAFF
TRBJ2-7,TRBV29-1,CSVHRGFEQYF
TRBJ2-1,TRBV7-8,CASSPGAGGLSSYNEQFF
TRBJ1-1,TRBV19,CASSAAGVGGSAFF
TRBJ1-3,TRBV2,CASSAQLVSGNTIYF
TRBJ2-1,TRBV6-5,CASSYAGVAVADEQFF
TRBJ1-1,TRBV6-2/TRBV6-3,CASSSWDTEAFF
TRBJ2-5,TRBV6-6,CASSYRTGLQETQYF